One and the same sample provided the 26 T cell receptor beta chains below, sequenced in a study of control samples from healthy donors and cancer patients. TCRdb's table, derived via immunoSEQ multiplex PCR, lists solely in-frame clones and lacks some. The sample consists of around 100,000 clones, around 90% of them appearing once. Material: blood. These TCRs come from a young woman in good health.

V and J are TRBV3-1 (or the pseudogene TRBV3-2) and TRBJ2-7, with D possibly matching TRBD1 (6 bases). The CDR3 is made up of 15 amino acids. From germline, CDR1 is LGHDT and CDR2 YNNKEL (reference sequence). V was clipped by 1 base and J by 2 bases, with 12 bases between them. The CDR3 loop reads CASSQGTVQTYEQYF. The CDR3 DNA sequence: TGTGCCAGCAGCCAAGGGACAGTCCAAACCTACGAGCAGTACTTC.

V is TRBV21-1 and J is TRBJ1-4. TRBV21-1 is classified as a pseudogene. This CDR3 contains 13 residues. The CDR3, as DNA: TGTGCCAGCAGCAAAGCCCGGGGTGAAAAACTGTTTTTT. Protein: CASSKARGEKLFF.

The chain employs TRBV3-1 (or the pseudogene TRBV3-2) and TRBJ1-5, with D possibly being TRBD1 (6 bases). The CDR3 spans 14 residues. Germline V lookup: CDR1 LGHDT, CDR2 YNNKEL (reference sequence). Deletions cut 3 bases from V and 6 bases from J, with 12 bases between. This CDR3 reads CASSHRGGGQPQHF. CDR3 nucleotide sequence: TGTGCCAGCAGCCACAGGGGAGGGGGTCAGCCCCAGCATTTT.

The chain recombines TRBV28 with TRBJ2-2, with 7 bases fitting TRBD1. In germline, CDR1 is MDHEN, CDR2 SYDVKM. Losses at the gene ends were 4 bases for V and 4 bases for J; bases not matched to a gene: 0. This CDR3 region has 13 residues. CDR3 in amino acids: CASSSGGTGELFF. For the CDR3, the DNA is TGTGCCAGCAGTTCAGGGGGCACCGGGGAGCTGTTTTTT.

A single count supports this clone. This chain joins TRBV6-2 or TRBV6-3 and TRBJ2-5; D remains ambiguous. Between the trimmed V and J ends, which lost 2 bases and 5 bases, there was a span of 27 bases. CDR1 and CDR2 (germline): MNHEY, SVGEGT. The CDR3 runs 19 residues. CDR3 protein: CASSYSPPGAYHFEETQYF. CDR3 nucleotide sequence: TGTGCCAGCAGTTACAGTCCGCCGGGCGCCTATCACTTTGAGGAGACCCAGTACTTC.

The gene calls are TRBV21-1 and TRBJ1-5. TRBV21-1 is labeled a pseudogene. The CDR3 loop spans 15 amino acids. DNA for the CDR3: TGTGCCAGCAGCAATACGGGCGAGCTAAATCAGCCCCAGCATTTT. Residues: CASSNTGELNQPQHF.

CDR3 nucleotides: TGTGCCAGCAGCCACCTACAGGTATTCACTGAAGCTTTCTTT. Its protein product is CASSHLQVFTEAFF. This rearrangement joins TRBV3-1 (or the pseudogene TRBV3-2) to TRBJ1-1; D may be TRBD1 (5 bases). Germline lookup yields CDR1 LGHDT and CDR2 YNNKEL (reference sequence). The CDR3 extends over 14 amino acids. V dropped 3 bases and J dropped 4 bases, with 12 bases sitting between them.

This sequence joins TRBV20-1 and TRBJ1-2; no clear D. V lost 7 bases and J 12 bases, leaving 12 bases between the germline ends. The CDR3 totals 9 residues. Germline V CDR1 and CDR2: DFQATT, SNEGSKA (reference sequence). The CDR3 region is CSGPAENTF. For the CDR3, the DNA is TGCAGTGGGCCAGCCGAGAACACCTTC.

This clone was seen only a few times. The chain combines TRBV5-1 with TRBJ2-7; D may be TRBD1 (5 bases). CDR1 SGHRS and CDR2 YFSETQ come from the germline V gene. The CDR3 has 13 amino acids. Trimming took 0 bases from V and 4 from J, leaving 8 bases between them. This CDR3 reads CASSLEGRYEQYF. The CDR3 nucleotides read TGCGCCAGCAGCTTGGAGGGGCGATACGAGCAGTACTTC.

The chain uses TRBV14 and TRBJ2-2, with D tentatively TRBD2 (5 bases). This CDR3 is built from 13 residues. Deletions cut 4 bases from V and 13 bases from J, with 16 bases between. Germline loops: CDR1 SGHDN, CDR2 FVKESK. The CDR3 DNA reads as TGTGCCAGCAGCCGCAACGGGGTTAACGGGCTGTTTTTT. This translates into CASSRNGVNGLFF.

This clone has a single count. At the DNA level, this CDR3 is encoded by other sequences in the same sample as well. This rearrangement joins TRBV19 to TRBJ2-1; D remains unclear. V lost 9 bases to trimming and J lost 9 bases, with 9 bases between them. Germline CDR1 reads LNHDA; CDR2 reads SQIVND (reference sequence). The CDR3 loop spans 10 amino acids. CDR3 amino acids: CASLGAEQFF. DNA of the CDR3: TGTGCCAGCCTTGGAGCTGAGCAGTTCTTC.

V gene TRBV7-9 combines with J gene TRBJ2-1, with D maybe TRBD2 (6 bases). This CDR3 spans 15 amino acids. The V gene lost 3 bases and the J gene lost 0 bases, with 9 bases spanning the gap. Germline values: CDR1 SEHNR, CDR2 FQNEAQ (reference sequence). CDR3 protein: CASSLPGDSYNEQFF. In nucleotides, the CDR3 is TGTGCCAGCAGCTTGCCGGGGGACTCCTACAATGAGCAGTTCTTC.

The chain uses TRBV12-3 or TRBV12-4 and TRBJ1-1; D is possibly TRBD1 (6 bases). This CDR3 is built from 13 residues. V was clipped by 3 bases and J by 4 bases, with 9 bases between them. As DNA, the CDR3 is TGTGCCAGCAGTTTCAGGGGACGCACTGAAGCTTTCTTT. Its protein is CASSFRGRTEAFF.

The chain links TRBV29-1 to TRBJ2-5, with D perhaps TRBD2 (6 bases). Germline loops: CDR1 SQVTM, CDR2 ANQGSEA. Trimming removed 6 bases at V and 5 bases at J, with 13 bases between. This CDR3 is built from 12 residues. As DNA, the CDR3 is TGCAGCGTGAAACCGGGGGTGGAGACCCAGTACTTC. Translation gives CSVKPGVETQYF.

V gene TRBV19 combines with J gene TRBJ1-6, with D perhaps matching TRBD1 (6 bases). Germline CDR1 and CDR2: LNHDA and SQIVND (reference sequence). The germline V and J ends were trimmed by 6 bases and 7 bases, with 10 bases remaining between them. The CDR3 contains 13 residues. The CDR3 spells CASRTGTNSPLHF. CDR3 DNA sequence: TGTGCCAGTAGAACCGGGACAAATTCACCCCTCCACTTT.

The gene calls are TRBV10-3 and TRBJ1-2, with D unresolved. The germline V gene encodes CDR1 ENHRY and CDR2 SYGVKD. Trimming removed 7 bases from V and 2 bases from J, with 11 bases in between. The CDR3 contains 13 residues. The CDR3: CAINREENYGYTF. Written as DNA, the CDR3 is TGTGCCATCAACAGAGAGGAGAACTATGGCTACACCTTC.

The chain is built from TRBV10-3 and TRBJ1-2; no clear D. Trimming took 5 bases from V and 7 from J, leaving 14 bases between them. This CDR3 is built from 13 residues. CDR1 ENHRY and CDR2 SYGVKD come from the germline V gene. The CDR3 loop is CAISPEVLGGYTF. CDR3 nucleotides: TGTGCCATCAGTCCCGAGGTACTCGGTGGCTACACCTTC.

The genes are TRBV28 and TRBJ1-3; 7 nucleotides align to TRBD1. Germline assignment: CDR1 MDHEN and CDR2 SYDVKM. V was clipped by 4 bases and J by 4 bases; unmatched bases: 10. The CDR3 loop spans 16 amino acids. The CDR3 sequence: CASSSPGTASGNTIYF. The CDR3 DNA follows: TGTGCCAGCAGTTCGCCCGGGACAGCCTCGGGAAACACCATATATTTT.

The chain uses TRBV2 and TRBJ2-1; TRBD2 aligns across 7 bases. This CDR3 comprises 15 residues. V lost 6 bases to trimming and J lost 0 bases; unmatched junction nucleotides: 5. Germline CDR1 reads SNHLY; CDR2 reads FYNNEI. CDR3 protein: CASRSSGGSYNEQFF. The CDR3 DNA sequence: TGTGCCAGCAGATCTAGCGGAGGCTCCTACAATGAGCAGTTCTTC.

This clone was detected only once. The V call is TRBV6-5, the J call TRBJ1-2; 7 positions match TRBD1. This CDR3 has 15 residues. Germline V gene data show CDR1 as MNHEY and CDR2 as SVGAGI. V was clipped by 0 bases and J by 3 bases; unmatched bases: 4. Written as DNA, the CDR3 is TGTGCCAGCAGTTACTCGACAGGGCAACACTATGGCTACACCTTC. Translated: CASSYSTGQHYGYTF.

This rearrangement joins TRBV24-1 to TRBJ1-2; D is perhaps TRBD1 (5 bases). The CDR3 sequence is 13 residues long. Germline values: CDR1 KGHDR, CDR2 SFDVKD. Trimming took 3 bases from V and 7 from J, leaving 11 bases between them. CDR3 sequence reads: CATSDVGVGGYTF. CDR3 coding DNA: TGTGCCACCAGTGATGTAGGGGTGGGTGGCTACACCTTC.

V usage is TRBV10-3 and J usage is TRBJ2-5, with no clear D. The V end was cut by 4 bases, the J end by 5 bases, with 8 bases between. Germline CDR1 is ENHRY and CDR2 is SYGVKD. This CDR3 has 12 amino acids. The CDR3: CAISASGETQYF. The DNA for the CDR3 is TGTGCCATCAGTGCCTCCGGGGAGACCCAGTACTTC.

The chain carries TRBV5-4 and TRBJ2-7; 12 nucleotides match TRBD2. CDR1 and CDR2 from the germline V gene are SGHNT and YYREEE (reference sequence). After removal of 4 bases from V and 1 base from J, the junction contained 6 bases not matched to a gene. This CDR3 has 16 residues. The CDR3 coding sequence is TGTGCCAGCAGCCTTCTTGGGACTAGCGGGTCCTACGAGCAGTACTTC. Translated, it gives CASSLLGTSGSYEQYF.

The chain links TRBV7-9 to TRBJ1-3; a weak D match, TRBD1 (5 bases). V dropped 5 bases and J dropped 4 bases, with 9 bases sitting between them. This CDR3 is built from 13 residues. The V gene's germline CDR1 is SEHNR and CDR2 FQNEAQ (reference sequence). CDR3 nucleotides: TGTGCCAGCAGCCCTAGGACAGGAAACACCATATATTTT. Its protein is CASSPRTGNTIYF.

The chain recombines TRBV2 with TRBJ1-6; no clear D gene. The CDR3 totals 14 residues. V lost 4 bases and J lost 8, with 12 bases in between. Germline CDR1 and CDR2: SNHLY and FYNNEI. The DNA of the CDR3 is TGTGCCAGCAGTGTGGTCACGGTCCATTCACCCCTCCACTTT. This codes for CASSVVTVHSPLHF.

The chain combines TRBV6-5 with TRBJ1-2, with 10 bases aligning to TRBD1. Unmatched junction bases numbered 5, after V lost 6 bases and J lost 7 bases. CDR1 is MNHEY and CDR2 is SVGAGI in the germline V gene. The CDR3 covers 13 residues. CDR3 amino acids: CASSPGQGFGYTF. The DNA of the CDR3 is TGTGCCAGCAGCCCGGGACAGGGGTTTGGCTACACCTTC.